Listed here are 10 T cell receptor beta chains from one sample, sequenced in a study of T cells in localized non-small cell lung cancer. The method was immunoSEQ multiplex PCR; TCRdb's version includes in-frame clones alone and lacks a portion of them. Seen here are about 33,000 clones, roughly 78% observed once, and the top ten hold 15% to 20%. This material consisted of peripheral blood, taken before any cancer treatment. The receptors come from a male donor aged 60 or older with stage III squamous cell lung carcinoma.

V gene TRBV2 combines with J gene TRBJ2-7; maybe TRBD1 (5 bases). Germline loops: CDR1 SNHLY, CDR2 FYNNEI. The CDR3 has 14 residues. V was cut by 8 bases and J by 4 bases, with 18 bases left in between. The CDR3 DNA follows: TGTGCCAGCGGATCCGACAGAACATTATACGAGCAGTACTTC. Translated: CASGSDRTLYEQYF.

Judged by abundance, this clone is medium-sized. The chain has TRBV4-3 and TRBJ1-1; D remains unclear. The V gene's germline CDR1 is LGHNA and CDR2 YSLEER. V was trimmed by 4 bases and J by 1 base, leaving 4 bases between them. This CDR3 is 12 amino acids long. CDR3 region: CASSRGNTEAFF. The CDR3 coding sequence is TGCGCCAGCAGCCGGGGGAACACTGAAGCTTTCTTT.

The chain links TRBV30 to TRBJ2-2; no firm D call. The CDR3 is 16 amino acids. Deletions cut 0 bases from V and 0 bases from J, with 11 bases between. Germline V gene sequence: CDR1 GTSNPN, CDR2 SVGIG (reference sequence). CDR3 DNA sequence: TGTGCCTGGAGTGTGAGAAAGCTCGCGAACACCGGGGAGCTGTTTTTT. Translating gives CAWSVRKLANTGELFF.

As regards this clone: Other DNA variants within this sample encode the same CDR3. This rearrangement joins TRBV6-5 to TRBJ2-3; no definite D call. The CDR3 contains 13 residues. Germline lookup yields CDR1 MNHEY and CDR2 SVGAGI. V shed 0 bases and J shed 1 base, with 2 bases lying between them. As DNA, the CDR3 is TGTGCCAGCAGTTACTCTGGCACAGATACGCAGTATTTT. This sequence encodes CASSYSGTDTQYF.

This chain links TRBV7-3 with TRBJ2-3; perhaps TRBD2 as D (6 bases). V lost 0 bases and J 2 bases, leaving 15 bases between the germline ends. Germline CDR1 reads SGHTA; CDR2 reads FQGTGA. The length of the CDR3 is 17 residues. CDR3 protein: CASSLTRRGRATDTQYF. The CDR3 DNA reads as TGTGCCAGCAGCTTAACGAGGAGGGGCAGGGCCACAGATACGCAGTATTTT.

This sequence joins TRBV7-6 and TRBJ1-5, with unresolved D. The germline V gene encodes CDR1 SGHVS and CDR2 FNYEAQ. This CDR3 region has 13 residues. The V and J ends lost 4 bases and 5 bases respectively, with 9 bases between them. CDR3 coding DNA: TGTGCCAGCAGCTCACAGAATTATCAGCCCCAGCATTTT. Protein product: CASSSQNYQPQHF. The whole variable domain, filled in from reference TRBV7-6 and TRBJ1-5, reads GAGVSQSPRYKVTKRGQDVALRCDPISGHVSLYWYRQALGQGPEFLTYFNYEAQQDKSGLPNDRFSAERPEGSISTLTIQRTEQRDSAMYRCASSSQNYQPQHFGDGTRLSIL.

CDR3 DNA: TGTGCCAGCCAGGACAGGGGGCAGAATGAGCAGTTCTTC. Encoded protein: CASQDRGQNEQFF. The V and J genes are TRBV28 and TRBJ2-1; 11 bases agree with TRBD1. The ends lost 8 bases at V and 7 bases at J; junction bases unmatched: 4. This CDR3 comprises 13 residues. Germline assignment: CDR1 MDHEN and CDR2 SYDVKM.

This chain links TRBV6-5 with TRBJ1-2, with TRBD1 matching over 8 bases. The CDR3 has 15 amino acids. J was trimmed by 8 bases and V by 6 bases; bases with no gene match: 14. Per germline, CDR1 MNHEY and CDR2 SVGAGI. Here the CDR3 reads CASSPASGGSGGYTF. Written as DNA, the CDR3 is TGTGCCAGCAGCCCCGCTTCAGGGGGCTCCGGGGGCTACACCTTC.

This clone was recorded a few times. V and J are TRBV4-1 and TRBJ2-7, with 7 bases that match TRBD1. Germline CDR1 is MGHRA and CDR2 is YSYEKL. V was pared by 3 bases and J by 1 base, with 6 bases of the junction left unmatched. The CDR3 sequence is 15 residues long. The CDR3 loop reads CASSQATGQSYEQYF. The CDR3 DNA reads as TGCGCCAGCAGCCAGGCGACAGGGCAGTCCTACGAGCAGTACTTC.

V is TRBV18 and J is TRBJ1-3, with D possibly matching TRBD1 (5 bases). The CDR3 extends over 19 amino acids. V was cut by 2 bases and J by 0 bases, with 20 bases left in between. Germline lookup yields CDR1 KGHSH and CDR2 LQKENI. CDR3 protein: CASSPSQTGLTFSGNTIYF. CDR3 DNA: TGTGCCAGCTCACCAAGTCAAACAGGACTCACCTTCTCTGGAAACACCATATATTTT.